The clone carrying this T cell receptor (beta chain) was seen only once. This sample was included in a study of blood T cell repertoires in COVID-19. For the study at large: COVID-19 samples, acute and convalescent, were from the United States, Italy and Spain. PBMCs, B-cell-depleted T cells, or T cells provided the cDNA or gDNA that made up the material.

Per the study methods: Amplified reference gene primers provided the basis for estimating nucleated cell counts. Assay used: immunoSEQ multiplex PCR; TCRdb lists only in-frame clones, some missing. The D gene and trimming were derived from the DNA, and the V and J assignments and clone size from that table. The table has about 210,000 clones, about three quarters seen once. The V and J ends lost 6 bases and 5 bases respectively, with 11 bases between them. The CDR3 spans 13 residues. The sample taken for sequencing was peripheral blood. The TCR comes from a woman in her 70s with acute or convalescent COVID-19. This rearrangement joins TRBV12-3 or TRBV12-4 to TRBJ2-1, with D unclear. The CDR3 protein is CASSPQHNNEQFF. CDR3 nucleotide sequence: TGTGCCAGCAGCCCACAGCACAACAATGAGCAGTTCTTC.